This TCR beta chain comes out of a study of CD8 T cells in Susac syndrome. Reverse transcription of about 0.5 to 1 ug RNA was performed with random hexamers. TCRdb analysed the immunoSEQ multiplex PCR reads with MiXCR anew, one entry per CDR3 protein. The table has about 300,000 distinct CDR3 sequences, around 84% seen once. The CDR3 consists of 12 residues. V was pared by 1 base and J by 7 bases, with 5 bases between. Per germline, CDR1 GTSNPN and CDR2 SVGIG (reference sequence). This chain links TRBV30 with TRBJ1-6; D gene unclear. The source is a human donor with multiple sclerosis. The sequenced sample consisted of CD8+ T cells from PBMCs. As DNA, the CDR3 is TGTGCCTGGAGTGGTATGAATTCACCCCTCCACTTT. Translation gives CAWSGMNSPLHF.